These 11 T cell receptor beta chains share one sample of origin, sequenced in a study of cytomegalovirus exposure and HLA in healthy donors. 60 Vbeta and 13 Jbeta primers were used in PCR. The assay was immunoSEQ multiplex PCR, and TCRdb's table has in-frame clones only and misses some. The sample lists fewer than 150,000 clones, about 72% occurring once. The sequenced material came from PBMCs. Every receptor here comes from a man between 45 and 60 years old in good health and CMV-seropositive.

This sequence joins TRBV7-9 and TRBJ1-4; D gene uncertain. Per the germline V gene, CDR1 is SEHNR and CDR2 is FQNEAQ (reference sequence). Trimming took off 3 bases at V and 4 bases at J, with 9 bases between the two ends. This CDR3 region has 14 residues. The CDR3 DNA sequence: TGTGCCAGCAGCTTTGAGGCCAATAATGAAAAACTGTTTTTT. Its translation is CASSFEANNEKLFF. The full variable domain, its missing parts supplied by reference TRBV7-9 and TRBJ1-4, is DTGVSQNPRHKITKRGQNVTFRCDPISEHNRLYWYRQTLGQGPEFLTYFQNEAQLEKSRLLSDRFSAERPKGSFSTLEIQRTEQGDSAMYLCASSFEANNEKLFFGSGTQLSVL.

The table lists this clone with a count of one. The chain couples TRBV4-2 to TRBJ2-4; possibly TRBD2 for D (6 bases). Trimming pared 0 bases from V and 9 bases from J, leaving 15 bases between. Germline-derived CDR1 and CDR2 are LGHNA and YNFKEQ. The CDR3 is 15 residues long. CDR3 nucleotides: TGTGCCAGCAGCCAAGAAAGACTAGATGGTAGCATTCAGTACTTC. Its protein product is CASSQERLDGSIQYF.

V gene TRBV7-2 combines with J gene TRBJ1-1; a possible D gene is TRBD1 (6 bases). The CDR3 totals 11 residues. Germline V gene data show CDR1 as SGHTA and CDR2 as FQGNSA. Trimming stripped 2 bases from V and 8 bases from J, with 6 bases between. The CDR3 spells CASSLRGEAFF. DNA of the CDR3: TGTGCCAGCAGCTTAAGGGGGGAAGCTTTCTTT. Full variable domain (missing parts from reference TRBV7-2 and TRBJ1-1): GAGVSQSPSNKVTEKGKDVELRCDPISGHTALYWYRQSLGQGLEFLIYFQGNSAPDKSGLPSDRFSAERTGGSVSTLTIQRTQQEDSAVYLCASSLRGEAFFGQGTRLTVV.

The chain joins TRBV7-6 to TRBJ2-1, with D tentatively TRBD1 (5 bases). The germline V gene encodes CDR1 SGHVS and CDR2 FNYEAQ. The CDR3 is 17 amino acids. V lost 0 bases and J 8 bases, leaving 20 bases between the germline ends. CDR3 sequence: CASSLAFPGTGFYEQFF. The CDR3 region has the DNA TGTGCCAGCAGCTTAGCATTTCCCGGAACAGGTTTCTATGAGCAGTTCTTC.

CDR3 DNA: TGTGCCAGCAGTGACGGTTTATCAAGCAATCAGCCCCAGCATTTT. Translation: CASSDGLSSNQPQHF. This chain joins TRBV6-1 and TRBJ1-5; D gene ambiguous. The CDR3 contains 15 residues. V was shortened by 3 bases and J by 1 base, with 10 bases between the two germline ends. Germline V lookup: CDR1 MNHNS, CDR2 SASEGT.

The chain uses TRBV19 and TRBJ1-1, with 9 nucleotides matching TRBD1. In germline, CDR1 is LNHDA, CDR2 SQIVND (reference sequence). The CDR3 consists of 18 residues. The V and J ends lost 5 bases and 4 bases, in that order; junction bases with no gene match: 17. The DNA for the CDR3 is TGTGCCAGTAGTCCCCGTTCAACAGGGGGCCTAATACTCACTGAAGCTTTCTTT. It encodes CASSPRSTGGLILTEAFF. Based on the CDR3 plus reference TRBV19 and TRBJ1-1, the full variable domain is DGGITQSPKYLFRKEGQNVTLSCEQNLNHDAMYWYRQDPGQGLRLIYYSQIVNDFQKGDIAEGYSVSREKKESFPLTVTSAQKNPTAFYLCASSPRSTGGLILTEAFFGQGTRLTVV.

The CDR3 here is CASSLGQGHYEQYF. CDR3 sequence (DNA): TGTGCCAGCAGTCTAGGACAGGGCCACTACGAGCAGTACTTC. The J gene is TRBJ2-7, the V gene TRBV27, with 8 bases fitting TRBD1. The CDR3 is 14 residues long. V was pared by 5 bases and J by 3 bases, with 6 bases of the junction left unmatched. Germline V gives CDR1 MNHEY, CDR2 SMNVEV (reference sequence).

The CDR3 protein is CASSVLAGGPKDTQYF. As DNA, the CDR3 is TGTGCCAGCAGCGTACTAGCGGGAGGGCCAAAAGATACGCAGTATTTT. V usage is TRBV9 and J usage is TRBJ2-3, with TRBD2 matching over 12 bases. The J segment lost 5 bases and the V segment lost 1 base, leaving 5 bases of the junction unmatched. The CDR3 is 16 amino acids. Germline CDR1 and CDR2: SGDLS and YYNGEE.

The chain joins TRBV30 to TRBJ2-1, with 10 bases that match TRBD2. The junction had 16 bases not matched to a gene; V was cut back by 1 base and J by 10 bases. The CDR3 totals 17 residues. CDR1 GTSNPN and CDR2 SVGIG come from the germline V gene (reference sequence). The CDR3: CAWSAHGSGRRLGEQFF. The CDR3 DNA is TGTGCCTGGAGTGCGCATGGTAGCGGGAGGCGTTTGGGGGAGCAGTTCTTC.

The genes are TRBV9 and TRBJ1-4, with unresolved D. The germline gives CDR1 SGDLS, CDR2 YYNGEE. The germline V and J ends were trimmed by 0 bases and 8 bases, with 8 bases remaining between them. The CDR3 consists of 13 residues. CDR3 protein: CASSVGLREKLFF. CDR3 nucleotides: TGTGCCAGCAGCGTAGGTCTGAGGGAAAAACTGTTTTTT.

The CDR3 DNA reads as TGTGCCAGTAGTGGGGGACAGCCGAATGAAAAACTGTTTTTT. It yields the protein CASSGGQPNEKLFF. The chain combines TRBV19 with TRBJ1-4; TRBD1 matches at 7 bases. The CDR3 runs to 14 residues. Losses at the gene ends were 5 bases for V and 5 bases for J; bases not matched to a gene: 5. CDR1 and CDR2 (germline): LNHDA, SQIVND (reference sequence).